These 26 T cell receptor beta chains were all obtained from the same sample, sequenced in a study of cytomegalovirus exposure and HLA in healthy donors. Use of 60 Vbeta and 13 Jbeta primers characterized the PCR. Here immunoSEQ multiplex PCR was the method, and the copy in TCRdb shows in-frame clones only, minus some. The sample carries more than 200,000 clones, 60% to 80% recorded once. Sequences were obtained from PBMCs. The receptor source for this set is a male donor in good health and CMV-seronegative.

The chain recombines TRBV9 with TRBJ2-1; D is possibly TRBD2 (5 bases). Germline V CDR1 and CDR2: SGDLS, YYNGEE. Trimming cost V 0 bases and J 0 bases, with 10 bases left between them. This CDR3 contains 16 residues. The CDR3 loop reads CASSVEDSSSYNEQFF. The CDR3, as DNA: TGTGCCAGCAGCGTAGAGGACTCTAGCTCCTACAATGAGCAGTTCTTC.

The chain is built from TRBV19 and TRBJ1-5, with 8 bases fitting TRBD1. J gave up 5 bases and V 3 bases, and 6 bases lay outside the gene matches. Germline values: CDR1 LNHDA, CDR2 SQIVND (reference sequence). The CDR3 runs 15 residues. This chain's CDR3 is CASSIQPGGDQPQHF. Here the CDR3 DNA reads TGTGCCAGTAGTATTCAGCCAGGGGGCGATCAGCCCCAGCATTTT. Looking up the rest from reference TRBV19 and TRBJ1-5 gives the full variable domain: DGGITQSPKYLFRKEGQNVTLSCEQNLNHDAMYWYRQDPGQGLRLIYYSQIVNDFQKGDIAEGYSVSREKKESFPLTVTSAQKNPTAFYLCASSIQPGGDQPQHFGDGTRLSIL.

The chain employs TRBV6-5 and TRBJ1-1; D not certain. The CDR3 extends over 16 amino acids. CDR1 and CDR2 (germline): MNHEY, SVGAGI. V lost 2 bases, J lost 1 base, and 14 bases lay in between. In DNA, the CDR3 is TGTGCCAGCAGTTACCTTCATCCGGGGTGGAACACTGAAGCTTTCTTT. Translated: CASSYLHPGWNTEAFF.

This rearrangement joins TRBV6-4 to TRBJ2-2, with D unclear. This CDR3 has 14 amino acids. Germline CDR1 MRHNA, CDR2 SNTAGT. Trimming took off 4 bases at V and 5 bases at J, with 11 bases between the two ends. The CDR3 DNA follows: TGTGCCAGCAGTGCCCTAGACTCGACCGGGGAGCTGTTTTTT. This gives the protein CASSALDSTGELFF.

Notes on this clone: At one end, the junction sequence differs from germline, possibly due to a read error. The chain carries TRBV7-9 and TRBJ1-2; possibly TRBD1 for D (6 bases). The CDR3 length is 14 residues. Germline V gives CDR1 SEHNR, CDR2 FQNEAQ (reference sequence). The CDR3 nucleotides read TGTTCCAGCAGCCCTGTGGACAGAAACTATGGCTACACCTTC. This encodes CSSSPVDRNYGYTF.

The chain recombines TRBV21-1 with TRBJ2-3; TRBD2, the table's D call, lacks a check against the DNA. TRBV21-1 constitutes a pseudogene. CDR3 length: 16 residues. CDR3 amino acids: CASSGLPRGLTDTQYF. The CDR3 DNA follows: TGTGCCAGCAGCGGACTCCCGAGGGGACTCACAGATACGCAGTATTTT.

The V and J genes are TRBV30 and TRBJ1-5; D unresolved. The CDR3 has 13 amino acids. V was clipped by 2 bases and J by 3 bases, with 8 bases between them. The germline V gene encodes CDR1 GTSNPN and CDR2 SVGIG (reference sequence). CDR3 in amino acids: CAWSKFNNQPQHF. DNA of the CDR3: TGTGCCTGGAGTAAATTCAACAATCAGCCCCAGCATTTT.

This chain uses TRBV6-5 with TRBJ2-3; weak D call: TRBD1 (5 bases). The V and J ends lost 2 bases and 5 bases respectively, with 5 bases between them. The CDR3 has 12 amino acids. Germline V gene sequence: CDR1 MNHEY, CDR2 SVGAGI. The CDR3, as DNA: TGTGCCAGCAGTTACAGGGGAGATACGCAGTATTTT. This translates into CASSYRGDTQYF.

This clone occurred once. V and J are TRBV6-6 and TRBJ2-7; TRBD1 might be the D (5 bases). Trimming took 2 bases from V and 3 from J, leaving 14 bases between them. Germline CDR1 MNHNY, CDR2 SVGAGI (reference sequence). This CDR3 region has 15 residues. The CDR3 coding sequence is TGTGCCAGCAGTTACGGGGCAGGGCGAAGCTACGAGCAGTACTTC. Its protein product is CASSYGAGRSYEQYF.

This clone was seen a few times. This chain joins TRBV9 and TRBJ1-6, with D maybe TRBD1 (6 bases). The CDR3 is 15 residues long. Germline-derived CDR1 and CDR2 are SGDLS and YYNGEE. The V and J ends lost 3 bases and 7 bases respectively, with 14 bases between them. CDR3 nucleotides: TGTGCCAGCAGCGCCGGTTCCGGGACAAATTCACCCCTCCACTTT. It translates to CASSAGSGTNSPLHF.

This chain uses TRBV14 with TRBJ2-1; D is perhaps TRBD2 (5 bases). CDR1 and CDR2 from the germline V gene are SGHDN and FVKESK. CDR3 length equals 13 residues. The germline V and J ends were trimmed by 1 base and 9 bases, with 10 bases remaining between them. CDR3 coding DNA: TGTGCCAGCAGCCAAGGGTGGGCGGGTGAGCAGTTCTTC. Residues: CASSQGWAGEQFF.

The chain recombines TRBV6-4 with TRBJ2-2; the D is unclear. The CDR3 totals 14 residues. V was cut by 9 bases and J by 0 bases, with 11 bases left in between. Per the germline V gene, CDR1 is MRHNA and CDR2 is SNTAGT. The CDR3: CASAPQSNTGELFF. DNA for the CDR3: TGTGCCAGTGCCCCACAGTCGAACACCGGGGAGCTGTTTTTT.

This clone was recorded a few times. The gene calls are TRBV2 and TRBJ2-3; 7 bases map to TRBD1. The CDR3 is 14 residues long. The germline gives CDR1 SNHLY, CDR2 FYNNEI. Losses at the gene ends were 8 bases for V and 0 bases for J; bases not matched to a gene: 5. The CDR3 sequence is CASLTGDSTDTQYF. The CDR3 nucleotides read TGTGCCAGCCTTACAGGGGATAGCACAGATACGCAGTATTTT. The whole variable domain, remainder taken from reference TRBV2 and TRBJ2-3, is EPEVTQTPSHQVTQMGQEVILRCVPISNHLYFYWYRQILGQKVEFLVSFYNNEISEKSEIFDDQFSVERPDGSNFTLKIRSTKLEDSAMYFCASLTGDSTDTQYFGPGTRLTVL.

V and J are TRBV27 and TRBJ2-7, with D possibly matching TRBD2 (6 bases). Germline V CDR1 and CDR2: MNHEY, SMNVEV (reference sequence). V was trimmed by 6 bases and J by 3 bases, leaving 15 bases between them. The CDR3 sequence is 14 residues long. The CDR3 is CASSLAPTFYEQYF. The DNA of the CDR3 is TGTGCCAGCAGCCTAGCGCCAACCTTCTACGAGCAGTACTTC.

The chain is built from TRBV7-9 and TRBJ2-7; 12 bases line up with TRBD2. Germline CDR1 SEHNR, CDR2 FQNEAQ (reference sequence). The CDR3 runs 19 residues. V was pared by 2 bases and J by 5 bases, with 16 bases of the junction left unmatched. The CDR3 protein is CASSLLFGASGRANHEQYF. CDR3 sequence (DNA): TGTGCCAGCAGCTTACTGTTTGGGGCTAGCGGGAGGGCCAACCACGAGCAGTACTTC.

The V and J genes are TRBV28 and TRBJ2-5; perhaps TRBD2 as D (5 bases). The CDR3 runs to 17 residues. Germline-derived CDR1 and CDR2 are MDHEN and SYDVKM. Trimming pared 5 bases from V and 0 bases from J, leaving 19 bases between. In DNA, the CDR3 is TGTGCCAGCAGTCCCGCGGTCGGAGGTAGGAACCAAGAGACCCAGTACTTC. Its protein is CASSPAVGGRNQETQYF.

The CDR3 sequence is CASSTQGVRATEAFF. In DNA form, the CDR3 reads TGTGCCAGCAGTACACAAGGGGTCAGGGCCACTGAAGCTTTCTTT. The chain recombines TRBV28 with TRBJ1-1; D might be TRBD1 (5 bases). Germline V gene lookup returns CDR1 MDHEN and CDR2 SYDVKM. V was pared by 5 bases and J by 4 bases, with 17 bases between. The CDR3 is 15 residues long.

A remark on this clone: The same CDR3 is also encoded by other DNA sequences in this sample. CDR3: CATSRDHLGQGSGTEAFF. As DNA, the CDR3 is TGTGCCACCAGCAGAGATCACCTGGGACAGGGTAGTGGCACTGAAGCTTTCTTT. This sequence joins TRBV15 and TRBJ1-1; 9 positions agree with TRBD1. Trimming took 0 bases from V and 4 from J; bases not matched to a gene: 12. CDR1 is LNHNV and CDR2 is YYDKDF in the germline V gene (reference sequence). This CDR3 comprises 18 residues.

V and J are TRBV6-5 and TRBJ2-7, with 9 bases that match TRBD2. Germline CDR1 reads MNHEY; CDR2 reads SVGAGI. The CDR3 loop spans 16 amino acids. V was pared by 0 bases and J by 6 bases, with 9 bases of the junction left unmatched. CDR3 sequence (DNA): TGTGCCAGCAGTTACTCGCGCGGGAGGGCCTTGGGCGAGCAGTACTTC. Translating gives CASSYSRGRALGEQYF.

The J gene is TRBJ1-5, the V gene TRBV19; possibly TRBD1 for D (6 bases). CDR1 and CDR2 from the germline V gene are LNHDA and SQIVND (reference sequence). Trimming stripped 5 bases from V and 7 bases from J, with 12 bases between. The CDR3 is 13 residues long. The CDR3 nucleotides are TGTGCCAGTAGTCAATCAGGGGAGCAGCCCCAGCATTTT. Its protein is CASSQSGEQPQHF.

The chain carries TRBV5-1 and TRBJ2-5; a possible D gene is TRBD1 (7 bases). Germline CDR1 and CDR2: SGHRS and YFSETQ. Deletions cut 2 bases from V and 5 bases from J, with 19 bases between. The CDR3 is 16 residues long. In DNA, the CDR3 is TGCGCCAGCAGCTTTCGACTAGGACAGGCGGCGGAGACCCAGTACTTC. Translated: CASSFRLGQAAETQYF.

The chain is built from TRBV4-3 and TRBJ2-5; the match to TRBD2 covers 10 bases. Trimming cost V 2 bases and J 4 bases; bases outside gene matches: 4. CDR3 size: 15 residues. Per the germline V gene, CDR1 is LGHNA and CDR2 is YSLEER. As DNA, the CDR3 is TGCGCCAGCAGCCAATATGGGACTAGCGTAGAGACCCAGTACTTC. Its protein product is CASSQYGTSVETQYF.

The genes are TRBV5-1 and TRBJ2-7; D may be TRBD2 (6 bases). The CDR3 has 16 residues. V lost 0 bases, J lost 3 bases, and 16 bases lay in between. Germline CDR1 and CDR2: SGHRS and YFSETQ. The CDR3 is CASSLDSGTWIYEQYF. CDR3 nucleotide sequence: TGCGCCAGCAGCTTGGATTCCGGGACTTGGATCTACGAGCAGTACTTC. Based on the CDR3 plus reference TRBV5-1 and TRBJ2-7, the full variable domain is KAGVTQTPRYLIKTRGQQVTLSCSPISGHRSVSWYQQTPGQGLQFLFEYFSETQRNKGNFPGRFSGRQFSNSRSEMNVSTLELGDSALYLCASSLDSGTWIYEQYFGPGTRLTVT.

This chain joins TRBV7-7 and TRBJ2-5; D may be TRBD1 (5 bases). This CDR3 contains 14 residues. CDR1 and CDR2 (germline): SSHAT, FNYEAQ (reference sequence). Trimming shortened V by 0 bases and J by 3 bases, and 8 bases separated the two germline ends. The CDR3, as DNA: TGTGCCAGCAGCTTAGCGGGGCTGGAAGAGACCCAGTACTTC. The encoded protein is CASSLAGLEETQYF. The complete variable domain, with remaining parts taken from reference TRBV7-7 and TRBJ2-5, reads GAGVSQSPRYKVTKRGQDVTLRCDPISSHATLYWYQQALGQGPEFLTYFNYEAQPDKSGLPSDRFSAERPEGSISTLTIQRTEQRDSAMYRCASSLAGLEETQYFGPGTRLLVL.

This sequence joins TRBV28 and TRBJ1-2; D not certain. Trimming shortened V by 6 bases and J by 4 bases, and 15 bases separated the two germline ends. This CDR3 has 14 residues. Germline V gives CDR1 MDHEN, CDR2 SYDVKM. The CDR3: CASSFTGFAYGYTF. CDR3 nucleotides: TGTGCCAGCAGCTTCACTGGTTTTGCCTATGGCTACACCTTC.

V usage is TRBV2 and J usage is TRBJ1-5, with 9 bases identical to TRBD1. There are 14 residues in the CDR3. CDR1 and CDR2 from the germline V gene are SNHLY and FYNNEI. Trimming took 8 bases from V and 7 from J; bases not matched to a gene: 9. CDR3 protein: CASRDGTGWQPQHF. CDR3 in DNA: TGTGCCAGCCGGGACGGGACAGGGTGGCAGCCCCAGCATTTT. The full variable domain, completed using reference TRBV2 and TRBJ1-5, is EPEVTQTPSHQVTQMGQEVILRCVPISNHLYFYWYRQILGQKVEFLVSFYNNEISEKSEIFDDQFSVERPDGSNFTLKIRSTKLEDSAMYFCASRDGTGWQPQHFGDGTRLSIL.